This TCR beta chain was identified in a study of T cell responses to AZD1222 COVID-19 vaccine. General study findings and limits: Repertoires were collected only later (after the peak T cell response had occurred).

To note about this clone: The antigen is not known. This sample also contains other DNA sequences that code for the same CDR3.

This CDR3 is built from 11 residues. Looked up from germline, CDR1 is MDHEN and CDR2 is SYDVKM. With 3 bases removed from V and 5 bases from J, the gap between germline ends came to 4 bases. Clones were sequenced by immunoSEQ multiplex PCR, and TCRdb holds only the in-frame ones, with some missing. The data contain approximately 110,000 clones, over 80% of them singletons. Whether given at about 4 or about 12 weeks, second doses were pooled. The sequence came from an adult who received the AZD1222 COVID-19 vaccine. This rearrangement joins TRBV28 to TRBJ2-5; D is uncertain. Sequenced material: peripheral blood, taken 28 days after the second AZD1222 dose. The CDR3 DNA reads as TGTGCCAGCAGTTTGGAGGAGACCCAGTACTTC. Translation gives CASSLEETQYF.